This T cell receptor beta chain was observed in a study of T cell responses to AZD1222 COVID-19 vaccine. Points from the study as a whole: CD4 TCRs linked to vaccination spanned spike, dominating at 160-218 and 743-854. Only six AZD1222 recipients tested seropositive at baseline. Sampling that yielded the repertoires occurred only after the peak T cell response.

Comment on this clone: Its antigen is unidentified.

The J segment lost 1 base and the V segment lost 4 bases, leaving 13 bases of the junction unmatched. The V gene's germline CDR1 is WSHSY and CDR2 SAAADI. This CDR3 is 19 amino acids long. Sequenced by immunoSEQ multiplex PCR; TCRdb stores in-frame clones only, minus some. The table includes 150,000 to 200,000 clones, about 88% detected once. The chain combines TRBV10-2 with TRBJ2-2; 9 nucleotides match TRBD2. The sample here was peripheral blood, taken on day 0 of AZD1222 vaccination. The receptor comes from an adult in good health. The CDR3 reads CASSVRRGLAGQNTGELFF. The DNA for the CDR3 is TGCGCCAGCAGTGTACGGCGAGGGCTAGCGGGGCAGAACACCGGGGAGCTGTTTTTT.